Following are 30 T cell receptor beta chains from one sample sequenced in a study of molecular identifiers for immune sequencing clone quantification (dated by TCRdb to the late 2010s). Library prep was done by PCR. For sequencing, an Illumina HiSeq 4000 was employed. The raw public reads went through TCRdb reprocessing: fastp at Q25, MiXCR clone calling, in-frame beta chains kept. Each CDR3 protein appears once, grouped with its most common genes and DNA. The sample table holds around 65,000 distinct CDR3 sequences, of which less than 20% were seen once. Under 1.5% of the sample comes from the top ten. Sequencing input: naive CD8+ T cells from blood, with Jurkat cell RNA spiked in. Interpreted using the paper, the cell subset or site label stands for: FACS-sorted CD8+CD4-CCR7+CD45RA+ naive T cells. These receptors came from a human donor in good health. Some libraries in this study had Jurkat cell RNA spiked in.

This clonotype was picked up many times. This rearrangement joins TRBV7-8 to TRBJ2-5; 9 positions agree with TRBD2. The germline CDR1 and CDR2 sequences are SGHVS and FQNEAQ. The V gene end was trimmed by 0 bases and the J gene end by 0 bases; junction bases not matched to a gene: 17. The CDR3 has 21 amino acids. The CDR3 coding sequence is TGTGCCAGCAGCTTAGCGGACAGATCCCGAAGCGGGAGGCCGTACCAAGAGACCCAGTACTTC. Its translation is CASSLADRSRSGRPYQETQYF. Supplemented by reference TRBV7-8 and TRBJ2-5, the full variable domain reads GAGVSQSPRYKVAKRGQDVALRCDPISGHVSLFWYQQALGQGPEFLTYFQNEAQLDKSGLPSDRFFAERPEGSVSTLKIQRTQQEDSAVYLCASSLADRSRSGRPYQETQYFGPGTRLLVL.

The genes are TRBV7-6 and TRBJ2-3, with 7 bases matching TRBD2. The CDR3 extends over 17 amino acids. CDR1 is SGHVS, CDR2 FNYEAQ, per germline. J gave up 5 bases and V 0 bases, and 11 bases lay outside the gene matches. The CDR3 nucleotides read TGTGCCAGCAGCTTAGCGCAATTGGGAGGGTTTGTAGATACGCAGTATTTT. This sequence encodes CASSLAQLGGFVDTQYF.

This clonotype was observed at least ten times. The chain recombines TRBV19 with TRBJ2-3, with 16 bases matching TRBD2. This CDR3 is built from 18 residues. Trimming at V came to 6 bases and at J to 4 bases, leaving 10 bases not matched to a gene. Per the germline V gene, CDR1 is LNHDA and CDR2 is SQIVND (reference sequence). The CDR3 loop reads CASRIPGLAGGPADTQYF. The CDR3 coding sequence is TGTGCCAGTAGGATCCCGGGACTAGCGGGAGGGCCCGCAGATACGCAGTATTTT.

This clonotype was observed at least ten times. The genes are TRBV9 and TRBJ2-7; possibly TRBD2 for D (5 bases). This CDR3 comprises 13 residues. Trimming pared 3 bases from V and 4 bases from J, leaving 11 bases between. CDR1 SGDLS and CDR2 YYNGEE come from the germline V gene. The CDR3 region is CASSGVPGYEQYF. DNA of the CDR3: TGTGCCAGCAGCGGGGTTCCGGGGTACGAGCAGTACTTC.

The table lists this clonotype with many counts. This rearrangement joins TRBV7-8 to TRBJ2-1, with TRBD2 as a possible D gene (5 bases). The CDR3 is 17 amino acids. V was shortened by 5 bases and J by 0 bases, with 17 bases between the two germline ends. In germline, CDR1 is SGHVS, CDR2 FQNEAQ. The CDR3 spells CASSHLTILSSYNEQFF. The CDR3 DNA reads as TGTGCCAGCAGCCACCTGACTATTCTGAGCTCCTACAATGAGCAGTTCTTC.

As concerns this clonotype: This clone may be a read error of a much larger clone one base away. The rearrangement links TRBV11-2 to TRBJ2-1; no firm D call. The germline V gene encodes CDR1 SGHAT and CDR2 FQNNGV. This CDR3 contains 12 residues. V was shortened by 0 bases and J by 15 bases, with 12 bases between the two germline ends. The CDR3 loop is CASSLDKYDRFF. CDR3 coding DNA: TGTGCCAGCAGCTTAGATAAGTACGATAGGTTCTTC.

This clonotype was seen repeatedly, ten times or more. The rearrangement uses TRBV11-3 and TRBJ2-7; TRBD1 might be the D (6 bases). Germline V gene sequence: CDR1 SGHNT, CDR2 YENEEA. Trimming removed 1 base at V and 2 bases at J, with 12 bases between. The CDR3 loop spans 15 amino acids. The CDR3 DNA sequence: TGTGCCAGCAGCTTAGGTACAGGGCAGCCCTACGAGCAGTACTTC. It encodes CASSLGTGQPYEQYF.

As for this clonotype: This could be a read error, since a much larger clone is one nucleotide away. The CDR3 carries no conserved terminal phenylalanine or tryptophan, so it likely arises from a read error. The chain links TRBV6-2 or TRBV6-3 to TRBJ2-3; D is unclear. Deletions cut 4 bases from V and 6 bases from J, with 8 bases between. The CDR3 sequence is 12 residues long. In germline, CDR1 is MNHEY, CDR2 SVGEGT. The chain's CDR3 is CASSSISDTQYL. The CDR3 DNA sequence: TGTGCCAGCAGTTCGATATCGGATACGCAGTATCTT.

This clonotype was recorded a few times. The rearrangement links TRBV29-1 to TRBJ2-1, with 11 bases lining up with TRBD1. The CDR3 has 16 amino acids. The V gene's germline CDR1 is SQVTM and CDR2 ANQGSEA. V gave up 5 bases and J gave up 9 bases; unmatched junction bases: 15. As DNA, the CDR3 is TGCAGCGTTTCTTTTTTGGACAGGGGGCCCAATAGTGAGCAGTTCTTC. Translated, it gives CSVSFLDRGPNSEQFF.

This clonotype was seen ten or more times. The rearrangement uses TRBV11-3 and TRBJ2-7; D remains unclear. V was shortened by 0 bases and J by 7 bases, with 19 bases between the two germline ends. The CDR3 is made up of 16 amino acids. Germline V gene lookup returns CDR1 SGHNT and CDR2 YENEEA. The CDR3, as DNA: TGTGCCAGCAGCTTAGAGGCAGGTAGCCCTCTTTTGGAGCAGTACTTC. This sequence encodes CASSLEAGSPLLEQYF. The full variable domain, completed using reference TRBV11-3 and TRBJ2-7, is EAGVVQSPRYKIIEKKQPVAFWCNPISGHNTLYWYLQNLGQGPELLIRYENEEAVDDSQLPKDRFSAERLKGVDSTLKIQPAELGDSAVYLCASSLEAGSPLLEQYFGPGTRLTVT.

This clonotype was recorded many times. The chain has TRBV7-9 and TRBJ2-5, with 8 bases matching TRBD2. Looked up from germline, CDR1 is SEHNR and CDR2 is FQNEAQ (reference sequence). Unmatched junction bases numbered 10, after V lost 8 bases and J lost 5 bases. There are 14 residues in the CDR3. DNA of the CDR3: TGTGCCAGCCGGGAGGGACACCGGTCGGAGACCCAGTACTTC. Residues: CASREGHRSETQYF.

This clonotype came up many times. CDR3 DNA sequence: TGCGCCAGCAGCCAAGGAGGGGTCGGCACCGGGGAGCTGTTTTTT. This encodes CASSQGGVGTGELFF. The V gene is TRBV4-3, the J gene TRBJ2-2; D may correspond to TRBD1 or TRBD2 (5 bases each). The CDR3 runs 15 residues. Trimming shortened V by 1 base and J by 4 bases, and 10 bases separated the two germline ends. CDR1 and CDR2 (germline): LGHNA, YSLEER.

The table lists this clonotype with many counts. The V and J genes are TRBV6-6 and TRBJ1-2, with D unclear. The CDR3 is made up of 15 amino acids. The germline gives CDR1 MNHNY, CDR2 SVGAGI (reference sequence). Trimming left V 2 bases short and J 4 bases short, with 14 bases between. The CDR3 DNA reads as TGTGCCAGCAGTTACGAGGGCTCGGTCCTCTATGGCTACACCTTC. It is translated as CASSYEGSVLYGYTF.

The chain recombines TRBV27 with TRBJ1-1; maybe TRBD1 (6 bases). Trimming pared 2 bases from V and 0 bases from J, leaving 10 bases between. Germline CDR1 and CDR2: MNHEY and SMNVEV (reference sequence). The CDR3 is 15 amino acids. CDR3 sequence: CASSLGQGMNTEAFF. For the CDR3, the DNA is TGTGCCAGCAGTTTAGGCCAGGGGATGAACACTGAAGCTTTCTTT.

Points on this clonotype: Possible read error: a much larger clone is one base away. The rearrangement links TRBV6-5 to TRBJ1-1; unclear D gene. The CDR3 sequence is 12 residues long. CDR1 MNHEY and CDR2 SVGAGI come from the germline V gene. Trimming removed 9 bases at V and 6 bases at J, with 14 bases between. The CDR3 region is CARSDEGPEAFF. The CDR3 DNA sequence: TGTGCCAGAAGCGATGAAGGTCCTGAAGCTTTCTTT.

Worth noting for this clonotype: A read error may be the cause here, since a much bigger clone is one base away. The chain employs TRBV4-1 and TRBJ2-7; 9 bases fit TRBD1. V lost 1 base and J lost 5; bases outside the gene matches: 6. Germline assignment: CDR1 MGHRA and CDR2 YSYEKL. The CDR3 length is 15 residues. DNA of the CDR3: TGCGCCAGCAGCCAAGGCGACAGGGGGGGAGACGAGCAGTACTTC. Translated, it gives CASSQGDRGGDEQYF.

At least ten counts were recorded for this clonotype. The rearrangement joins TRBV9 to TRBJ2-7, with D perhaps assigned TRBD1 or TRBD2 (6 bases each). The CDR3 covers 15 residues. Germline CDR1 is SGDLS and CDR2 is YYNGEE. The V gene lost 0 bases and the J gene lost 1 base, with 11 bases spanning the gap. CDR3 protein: CASSVEGDSSYEQYF. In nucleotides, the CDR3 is TGTGCCAGCAGCGTAGAGGGGGACTCATCCTACGAGCAGTACTTC.

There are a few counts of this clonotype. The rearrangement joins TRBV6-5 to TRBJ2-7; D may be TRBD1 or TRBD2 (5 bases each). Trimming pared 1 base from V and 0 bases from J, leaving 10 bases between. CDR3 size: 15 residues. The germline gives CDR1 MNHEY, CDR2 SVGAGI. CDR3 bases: TGTGCCAGCAGTTACTACGGGACCCTCTCCTACGAGCAGTACTTC. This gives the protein CASSYYGTLSYEQYF.

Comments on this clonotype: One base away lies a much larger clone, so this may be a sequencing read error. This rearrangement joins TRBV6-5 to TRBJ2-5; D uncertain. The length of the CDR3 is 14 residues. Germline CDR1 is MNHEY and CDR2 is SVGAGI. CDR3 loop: CAGREDTNQETQYF. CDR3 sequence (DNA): TGTGCCGGCAGAGAAGACACTAACCAAGAGACCCAGTACTTC.

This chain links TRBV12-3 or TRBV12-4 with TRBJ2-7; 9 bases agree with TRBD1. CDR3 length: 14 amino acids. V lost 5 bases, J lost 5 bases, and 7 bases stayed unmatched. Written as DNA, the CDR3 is TGTGCCAGCAGTCTCACAGGGGGCTACAACGAGCAGTACTTC. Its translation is CASSLTGGYNEQYF.

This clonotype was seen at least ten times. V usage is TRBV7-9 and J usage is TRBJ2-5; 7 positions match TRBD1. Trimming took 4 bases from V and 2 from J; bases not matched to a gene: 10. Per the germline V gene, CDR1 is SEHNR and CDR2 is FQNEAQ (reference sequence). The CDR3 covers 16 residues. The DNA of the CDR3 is TGTGCCAGCAGCTCCACCGGGACAGCTTATCAAGAGACCCAGTACTTC. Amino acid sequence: CASSSTGTAYQETQYF. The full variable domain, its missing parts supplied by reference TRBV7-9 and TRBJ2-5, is DTGVSQNPRHKITKRGQNVTFRCDPISEHNRLYWYRQTLGQGPEFLTYFQNEAQLEKSRLLSDRFSAERPKGSFSTLEIQRTEQGDSAMYLCASSSTGTAYQETQYFGPGTRLLVL.

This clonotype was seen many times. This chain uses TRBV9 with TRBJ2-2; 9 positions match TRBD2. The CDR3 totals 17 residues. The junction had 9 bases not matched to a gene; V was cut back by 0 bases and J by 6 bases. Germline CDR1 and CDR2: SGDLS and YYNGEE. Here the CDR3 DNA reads TGTGCCAGCAGCGTAGTAGCGGGAGCCCTCTCCGCCGGGGAGCTGTTTTTT. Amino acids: CASSVVAGALSAGELFF. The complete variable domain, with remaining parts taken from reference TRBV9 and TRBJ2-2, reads DSGVTQTPKHLITATGQRVTLRCSPRSGDLSVYWYQQSLDQGLQFLIQYYNGEERAKGNILERFSAQQFPDLHSELNLSSLELGDSALYFCASSVVAGALSAGELFFGEGSRLTVL.

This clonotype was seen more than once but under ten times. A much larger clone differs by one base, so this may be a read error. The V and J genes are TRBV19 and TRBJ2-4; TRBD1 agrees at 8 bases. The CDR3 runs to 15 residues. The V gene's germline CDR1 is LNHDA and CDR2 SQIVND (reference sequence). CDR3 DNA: TGTGCCAGTAGTGGGGCAGGGGGCGCAAAAACCATTCAGTACTTC. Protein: CASSGAGGAKTIQYF.

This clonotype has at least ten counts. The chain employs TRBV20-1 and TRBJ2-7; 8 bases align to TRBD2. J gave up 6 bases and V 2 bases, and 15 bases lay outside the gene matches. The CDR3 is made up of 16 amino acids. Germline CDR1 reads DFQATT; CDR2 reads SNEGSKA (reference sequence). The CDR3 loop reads CSARSLSSGRVSEQYF. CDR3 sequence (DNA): TGCAGTGCTAGATCCCTATCGTCCGGGAGGGTAAGCGAGCAGTACTTC.

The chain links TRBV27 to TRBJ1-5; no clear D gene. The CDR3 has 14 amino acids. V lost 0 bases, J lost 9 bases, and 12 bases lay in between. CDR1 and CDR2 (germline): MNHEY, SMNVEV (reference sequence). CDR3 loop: CASSLSGPTRPQHF. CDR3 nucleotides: TGTGCCAGCAGTTTATCAGGTCCCACTAGGCCCCAGCATTTT.

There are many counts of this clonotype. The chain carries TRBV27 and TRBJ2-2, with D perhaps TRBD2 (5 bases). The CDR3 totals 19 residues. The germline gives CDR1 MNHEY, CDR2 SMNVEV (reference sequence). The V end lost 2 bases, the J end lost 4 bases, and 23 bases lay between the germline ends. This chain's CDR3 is CASSLKSGYFTPFTGELFF. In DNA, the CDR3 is TGTGCCAGCAGTTTAAAAAGCGGTTACTTCACTCCCTTCACCGGGGAGCTGTTTTTT.

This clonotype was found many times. As DNA, the CDR3 is TGTGCCATCAGTGAGTCAGGGAGCGCGGGGGCCTACGAGCAGTACTTC. Protein: CAISESGSAGAYEQYF. The chain couples TRBV10-3 to TRBJ2-7, with 7 bases matching TRBD2. The length of the CDR3 is 16 residues. Germline loops: CDR1 ENHRY, CDR2 SYGVKD. With 0 bases clipped from V and 2 bases from J, the junction kept 7 bases outside the gene matches.

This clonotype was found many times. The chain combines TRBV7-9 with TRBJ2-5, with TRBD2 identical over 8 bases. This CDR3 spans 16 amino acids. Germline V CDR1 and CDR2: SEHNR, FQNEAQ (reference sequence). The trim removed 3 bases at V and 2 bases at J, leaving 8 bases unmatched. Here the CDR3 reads CASSFQRERRQETQYF. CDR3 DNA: TGTGCCAGCAGCTTCCAGCGGGAGAGGCGACAAGAGACCCAGTACTTC. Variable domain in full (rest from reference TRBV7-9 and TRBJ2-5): DTGVSQNPRHKITKRGQNVTFRCDPISEHNRLYWYRQTLGQGPEFLTYFQNEAQLEKSRLLSDRFSAERPKGSFSTLEIQRTEQGDSAMYLCASSFQRERRQETQYFGPGTRLLVL.

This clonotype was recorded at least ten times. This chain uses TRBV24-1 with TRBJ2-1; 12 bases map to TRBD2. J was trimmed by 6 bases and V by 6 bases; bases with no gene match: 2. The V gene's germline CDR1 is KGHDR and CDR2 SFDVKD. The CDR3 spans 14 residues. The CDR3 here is CATSRTSGINEQFF. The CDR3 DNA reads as TGTGCCACCAGTCGGACTAGCGGGATCAATGAGCAGTTCTTC.

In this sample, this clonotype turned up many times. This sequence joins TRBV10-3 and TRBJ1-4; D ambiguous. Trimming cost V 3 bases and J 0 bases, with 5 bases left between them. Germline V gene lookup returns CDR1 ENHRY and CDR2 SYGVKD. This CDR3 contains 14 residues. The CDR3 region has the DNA TGTGCCATCAGTGACGGATCAACTAATGAAAAACTGTTTTTT. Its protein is CAISDGSTNEKLFF.